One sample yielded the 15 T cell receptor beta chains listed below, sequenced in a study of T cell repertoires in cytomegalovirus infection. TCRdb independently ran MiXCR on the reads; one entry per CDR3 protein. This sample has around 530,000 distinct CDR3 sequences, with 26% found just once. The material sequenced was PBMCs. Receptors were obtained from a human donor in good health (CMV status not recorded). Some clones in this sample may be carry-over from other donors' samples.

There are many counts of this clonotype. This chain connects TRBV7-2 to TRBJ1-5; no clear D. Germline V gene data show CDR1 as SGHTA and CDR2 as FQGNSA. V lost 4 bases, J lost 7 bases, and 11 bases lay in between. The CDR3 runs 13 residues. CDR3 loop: CASSSQNGQPQHF. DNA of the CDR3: TGTGCCAGCAGCTCACAAAATGGACAGCCCCAGCATTTT.

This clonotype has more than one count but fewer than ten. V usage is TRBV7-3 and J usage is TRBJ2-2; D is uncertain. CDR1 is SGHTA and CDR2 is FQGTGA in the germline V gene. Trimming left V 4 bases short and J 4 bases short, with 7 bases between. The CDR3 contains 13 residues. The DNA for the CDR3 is TGTGCCAGCAGCTCGCCGACCACCGGGGAGCTGTTTTTT. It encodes CASSSPTTGELFF.

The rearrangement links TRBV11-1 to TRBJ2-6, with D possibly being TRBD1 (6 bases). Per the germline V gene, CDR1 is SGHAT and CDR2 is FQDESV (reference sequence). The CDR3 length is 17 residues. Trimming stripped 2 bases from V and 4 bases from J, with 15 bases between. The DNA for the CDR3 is TGTGCCAGCAGCTTAACTACCACAGGGTCCGGGGCCAACGTCCTGACTTTC. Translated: CASSLTTTGSGANVLTF.

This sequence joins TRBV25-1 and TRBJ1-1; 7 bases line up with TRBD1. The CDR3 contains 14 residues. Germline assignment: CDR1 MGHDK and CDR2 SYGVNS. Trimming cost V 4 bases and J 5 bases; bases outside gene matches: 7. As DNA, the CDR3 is TGTGCCAGCAGTGGTTGGGAGGGGGCTACTGAAGCTTTCTTT. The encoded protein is CASSGWEGATEAFF.

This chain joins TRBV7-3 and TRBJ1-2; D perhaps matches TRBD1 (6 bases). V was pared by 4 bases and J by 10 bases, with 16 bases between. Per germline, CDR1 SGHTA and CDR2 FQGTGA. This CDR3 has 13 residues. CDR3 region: CASSSNEGGVYTF. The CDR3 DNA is TGTGCCAGCAGCTCAAATGAAGGGGGTGTCTACACCTTC. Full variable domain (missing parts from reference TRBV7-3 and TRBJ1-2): GAGVSQTPSNKVTEKGKYVELRCDPISGHTALYWYRQSLGQGPEFLIYFQGTGAADDSGLPNDRFFAVRPEGSVSTLKIQRTERGDSAVYLCASSSNEGGVYTFGSGTRLTVV.

The CDR3 nucleotides read TGCAGCGTTTGGGGGGGGCATGGTCAGCCCCAGCATTTT. Its protein is CSVWGGHGQPQHF. This chain uses TRBV29-1 with TRBJ1-5; D might be TRBD1 (6 bases). Trimming cost V 5 bases and J 6 bases, with 14 bases left between them. Germline CDR1 SQVTM, CDR2 ANQGSEA. The CDR3 loop spans 13 amino acids.

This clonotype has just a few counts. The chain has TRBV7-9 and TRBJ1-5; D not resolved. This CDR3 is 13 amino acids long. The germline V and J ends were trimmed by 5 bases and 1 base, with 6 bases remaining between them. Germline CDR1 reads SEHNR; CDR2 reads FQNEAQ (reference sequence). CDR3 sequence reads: CASSQASNQPQHF. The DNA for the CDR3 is TGTGCCAGCAGCCAGGCGAGCAATCAGCCCCAGCATTTT.

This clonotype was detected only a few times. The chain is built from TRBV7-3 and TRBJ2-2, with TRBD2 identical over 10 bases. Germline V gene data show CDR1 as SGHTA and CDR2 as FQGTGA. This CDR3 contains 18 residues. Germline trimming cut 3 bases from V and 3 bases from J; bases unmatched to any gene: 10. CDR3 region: CASSLGVAGGSHTGELFF. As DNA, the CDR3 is TGTGCCAGCAGCTTGGGGGTAGCGGGAGGTTCTCACACCGGGGAGCTGTTTTTT.

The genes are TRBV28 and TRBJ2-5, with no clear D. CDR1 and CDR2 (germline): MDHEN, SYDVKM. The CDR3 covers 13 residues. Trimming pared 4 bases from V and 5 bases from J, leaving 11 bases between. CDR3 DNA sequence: TGTGCCAGCAGTTCCGCCGTTCTGGAGACCCAGTACTTC. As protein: CASSSAVLETQYF. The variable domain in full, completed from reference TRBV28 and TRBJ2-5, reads DVKVTQSSRYLVKRTGEKVFLECVQDMDHENMFWYRQDPGLGLRLIYFSYDVKMKEKGDIPEGYSVSREKKERFSLILESASTNQTSMYLCASSSAVLETQYFGPGTRLLVL.

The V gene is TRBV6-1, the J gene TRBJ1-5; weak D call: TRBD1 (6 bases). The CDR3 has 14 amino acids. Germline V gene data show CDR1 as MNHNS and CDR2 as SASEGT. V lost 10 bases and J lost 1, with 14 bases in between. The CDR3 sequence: CATRTAGSNQPQHF. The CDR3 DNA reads TGTGCCACCCGGACAGCGGGAAGCAATCAGCCCCAGCATTTT.

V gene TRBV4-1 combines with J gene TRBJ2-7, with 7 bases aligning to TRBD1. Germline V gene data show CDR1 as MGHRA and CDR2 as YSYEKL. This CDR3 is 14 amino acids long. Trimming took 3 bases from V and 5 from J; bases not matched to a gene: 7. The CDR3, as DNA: TGCGCCAGCAGCCAGGGAGAGGGGGCACACGAGCAGTACTTC. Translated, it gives CASSQGEGAHEQYF.

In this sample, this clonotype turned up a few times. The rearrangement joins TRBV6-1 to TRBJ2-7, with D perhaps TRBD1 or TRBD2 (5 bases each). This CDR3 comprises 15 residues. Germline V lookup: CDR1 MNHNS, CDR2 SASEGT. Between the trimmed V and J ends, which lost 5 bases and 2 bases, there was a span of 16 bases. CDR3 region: CASSLGRGAAYEQYF. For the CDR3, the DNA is TGTGCCAGCAGTTTAGGCCGAGGGGCGGCCTACGAGCAGTACTTC.

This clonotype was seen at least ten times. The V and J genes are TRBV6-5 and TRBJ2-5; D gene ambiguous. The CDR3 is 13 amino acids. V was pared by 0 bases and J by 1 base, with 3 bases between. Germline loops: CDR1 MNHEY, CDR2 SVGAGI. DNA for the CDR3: TGTGCCAGCAGTTACTCCGGCCAAGAGACCCAGTACTTC. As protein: CASSYSGQETQYF.

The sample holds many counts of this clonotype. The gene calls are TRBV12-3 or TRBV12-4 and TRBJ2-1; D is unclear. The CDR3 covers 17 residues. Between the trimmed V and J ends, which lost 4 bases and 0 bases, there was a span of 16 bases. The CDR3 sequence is CASSSHLLGGSYNEQFF. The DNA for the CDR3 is TGTGCCAGCAGTTCCCACCTGCTAGGTGGCTCCTACAATGAGCAGTTCTTC.

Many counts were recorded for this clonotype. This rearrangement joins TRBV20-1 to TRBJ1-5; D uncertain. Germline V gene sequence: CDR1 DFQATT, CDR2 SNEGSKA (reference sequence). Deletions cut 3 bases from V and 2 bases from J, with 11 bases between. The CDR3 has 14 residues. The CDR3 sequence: CSASTRQGNQPQHF. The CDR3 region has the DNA TGCAGTGCTAGTACGCGCCAAGGCAATCAGCCCCAGCATTTT.